The rows below give T cell receptor beta chains drawn from one sample of a study of PD-1 blockade in classical Hodgkin lymphoma. Clones were sequenced by immunoSEQ multiplex PCR, and TCRdb holds only the in-frame ones, with some missing. The profile shows just over 35,000 clones, about 70% of them singletons. The source material was peripheral blood mononuclear cells (PBMCs), sampled before the second cycle of nivolumab. The receptor set was obtained from a human donor with classical Hodgkin lymphoma. CDR3s include the opening cysteine and the closing phenylalanine or tryptophan. D genes are given only for firm matches. Clone size, where shown, is once, few, many, or a class for clones that have expanded.

CDR3: CASSPRGTGFYEQYF; DNA: TGTGCCAGCAGCCCCCGTGGGACAGGGTTCTACGAGCAGTACTTC; size: -; D: TRBD1; J: TRBJ2-7; V: TRBV7-9
CDR3: CAISEGLPNEQFF; DNA: TGTGCCATCAGTGAGGGACTACCCAATGAGCAGTTCTTC; size: -; D: -; J: TRBJ2-1; V: TRBV10-3
CDR3: CASRPSGANVLTF; DNA: TGTGCCAGCCGGCCCTCTGGGGCCAACGTCCTGACTTTC; size: -; D: -; J: TRBJ2-6; V: TRBV27
CDR3: CASSIGDRNTEAFF; DNA: TGTGCCAGCAGCATCGGGGACAGGAACACTGAAGCTTTCTTT; size: -; D: TRBD1; J: TRBJ1-1; V: TRBV5-6
CDR3: CASSAGRNTGELFF; DNA: TGTGCCAGCAGTGCGGGTAGAAACACCGGGGAGCTGTTTTTT; size: once; D: -; J: TRBJ2-2; V: TRBV6-1
CDR3: CASRTSGRYERYF; DNA: TGTGCCAGCAGAACTAGCGGGAGGTACGAGCGGTACTTC; size: -; D: TRBD2; J: TRBJ2-7; V: TRBV27
CDR3: CSVAKGSDEQYF; DNA: TGCAGCGTTGCCAAGGGGTCGGACGAGCAGTACTTC; size: -; D: -; J: TRBJ2-7; V: TRBV29-1
CDR3: CASSKLARDRRDPNTGELFF; DNA: TGTGCCAGCAGCAAATTAGCCCGGGACAGGAGAGATCCGAACACCGGGGAGCTGTTTTTT; size: medium-sized; D: -; J: TRBJ2-2; V: TRBV21-1
CDR3: CASSHPGVEAFF; DNA: TGTGCCAGCTCCCACCCCGGGGTAGAAGCTTTCTTT; size: -; D: -; J: TRBJ1-1; V: TRBV18
CDR3: CASSNRGPNYEQYF; DNA: TGTGCCAGCAGCAACAGGGGACCCAACTACGAGCAGTACTTC; size: -; D: TRBD1; J: TRBJ2-7; V: TRBV7-2
CDR3: CAISGRGGSSSYNEQFF; DNA: TGTGCCATCAGCGGCCGAGGGGGCAGTAGCTCCTACAATGAGCAGTTCTTC; size: few; D: TRBD1; J: TRBJ2-1; V: TRBV10-3
CDR3: CASSLVGGTHYEQYF; DNA: TGTGCCAGCAGCTTAGTGGGAGGGACACACTACGAGCAGTACTTC; size: few; D: -; J: TRBJ2-7; V: TRBV7-2
CDR3: CAISERLAGLSDTQYF; DNA: TGTGCCATCAGTGAGCGACTAGCGGGGCTCTCAGATACGCAGTATTTT; size: -; D: TRBD2; J: TRBJ2-3; V: TRBV10-3
CDR3: CASTLTGGVSAFF; DNA: TGTGCCAGCACTCTAACAGGGGGGGTTTCGGCTTTCTTT; size: few; D: TRBD1; J: TRBJ1-1; V: TRBV28
CDR3: CASSLGTVQETQYF; DNA: TGTGCCAGCAGCCTCGGGACAGTTCAAGAGACCCAGTACTTC; size: few; D: TRBD1; J: TRBJ2-5; V: TRBV11-1
CDR3: CASSRRKLAGVPNEQFF; DNA: TGTGCCAGCAGCCGTCGAAAACTAGCGGGAGTCCCCAATGAGCAGTTCTTC; size: -; D: TRBD2; J: TRBJ2-1; V: TRBV7-9
CDR3: CASSSPVGLDGELFF; DNA: TGTGCCAGCAGCTCGCCGGTCGGGTTAGACGGGGAGCTGTTTTTT; size: -; D: -; J: TRBJ2-2; V: TRBV7-8
CDR3: CASSQAGKSGRGDNEQFF; DNA: TGTGCCAGCAGCCAAGCAGGGAAGAGCGGGAGGGGGGACAATGAGCAGTTCTTC; size: -; D: TRBD2; J: TRBJ2-1; V: TRBV14
CDR3: CASSHNLASLAGPTYEQYF; DNA: TGCGCCAGCAGCCACAACCTGGCGTCACTAGCGGGACCTACCTACGAGCAGTACTTC; size: -; D: TRBD2; J: TRBJ2-7; V: TRBV4-3
CDR3: CASSPRSSGSQERQYF; DNA: TGTGCCAGCAGCCCTCGGTCTAGCGGGTCACAAGAGCGGCAGTACTTC; size: -; D: TRBD2; J: TRBJ2-7; V: TRBV9
CDR3: CASSQGVSYEQYF; DNA: TGTGCCAGCAGTCAGGGTGTAAGTTACGAGCAGTACTTC; size: -; D: -; J: TRBJ2-7; V: TRBV6-5
CDR3: CASKISGLDEQYF; DNA: TGCGCCAGCAAAATCAGTGGGCTGGACGAGCAGTACTTC; size: few; D: -; J: TRBJ2-7; V: TRBV5-1
CDR3: CSVVGLGVPETQYF; DNA: TGCAGCGTTGTAGGACTAGGAGTTCCGGAGACCCAGTACTTC; size: -; D: TRBD2; J: TRBJ2-5; V: TRBV29-1
CDR3: CASSRGGQETQYF; DNA: TGTGCCAGCAGCCGGGGGGGCCAAGAAACCCAGTACTTC; size: -; D: TRBD2; J: TRBJ2-5; V: TRBV5-4